This T cell receptor beta chain appears in the sequencing data of a study of blood T cell repertoires in COVID-19. The wider study: Both acute and convalescent COVID-19 samples were obtained from the United States, Italy and Spain. The analysed material was cDNA or gDNA that came from T cells, B-cell-depleted T cells, or PBMCs.

Recruits, aged roughly 18 to 100 years, lived in 20 to 30 US areas. Clinical history as reported by participants underpinned cohort assignment. TCRdb's copy holds only in-frame clones and misses some; the assay was immunoSEQ multiplex PCR. The repertoire holds approximately 190,000 clones, roughly 89% seen once, with less than 3.5% in the top ten. CDR1 SNHLY and CDR2 FYNNEI come from the germline V gene. This CDR3 spans 15 amino acids. The V and J ends lost 4 bases and 4 bases respectively, with 14 bases between them. Sequencing was performed on PBMCs or T cells enriched from blood (not recorded which). The TCR sequence derives from a woman younger than 45 who had been exposed to COVID-19. The chain is built from TRBV2 and TRBJ1-5; tentatively, D is TRBD1 (6 bases). The CDR3 bases are TGTGCCAGCAGTGTGTCTGGACAGAAAAATCAGCCCCAGCATTTT. Translating it yields CASSVSGQKNQPQHF. The variable domain in full, completed from reference TRBV2 and TRBJ1-5, reads EPEVTQTPSHQVTQMGQEVILRCVPISNHLYFYWYRQILGQKVEFLVSFYNNEISEKSEIFDDQFSVERPDGSNFTLKIRSTKLEDSAMYFCASSVSGQKNQPQHFGDGTRLSIL.